The 16 T cell receptor beta chains given below trace back to one sample, sequenced in a study of Tregs in tolerant kidney transplant recipients. Profiling relied on immunoSEQ multiplex PCR, and the TCRdb table lists in-frame clones only, not all of them. The sample records about 110,000 clones, 90% being singletons. The sequences come from CD4+ T cells from blood, collected before the transplant. These receptors originate from a human donor who received a combined kidney and bone marrow transplant.

The genes are TRBV9 and TRBJ1-4, with 8 bases identical to TRBD1. The J segment lost 3 bases and the V segment lost 0 bases, leaving 7 bases of the junction unmatched. Germline assignment: CDR1 SGDLS and CDR2 YYNGEE. CDR3 length: 17 residues. CDR3 bases: TGTGCCAGCAGCGTAGAGGCAGGGGGCGCGGCTAATGAAAAACTGTTTTTT. Residues: CASSVEAGGAANEKLFF.

This chain uses TRBV7-2 with TRBJ2-2; 11 nucleotides agree with TRBD2. Germline CDR1 SGHTA, CDR2 FQGNSA. The ends lost 5 bases at V and 5 bases at J; junction bases unmatched: 7. The CDR3 is 16 amino acids. This chain's CDR3 is CASSRLAGGVTGELFF. Here the CDR3 DNA reads TGTGCCAGCAGCCGGCTAGCGGGAGGAGTAACCGGGGAGCTGTTTTTT.

V usage is TRBV7-9 and J usage is TRBJ2-4; D unclear. Trimming took off 0 bases at V and 0 bases at J, with 3 bases between the two ends. Germline assignment: CDR1 SEHNR and CDR2 FQNEAQ (reference sequence). The CDR3 sequence is 14 residues long. CDR3 bases: TGTGCCAGCAGCTTAGCCATAGCCAAAAACATTCAGTACTTC. Protein sequence: CASSLAIAKNIQYF.

The V call is TRBV28, the J call TRBJ1-2, with 8 positions matching TRBD1. In germline, CDR1 is MDHEN, CDR2 SYDVKM. The CDR3 runs to 13 residues. V shed 4 bases, J shed 2 bases, and the junction held 0 bases outside the gene matches. CDR3 sequence: CASSWDRNYGYTF. The CDR3 region has the DNA TGTGCCAGCAGTTGGGACAGGAACTATGGCTACACCTTC.

The rearrangement joins TRBV27 to TRBJ1-1; 12 bases are shared with TRBD1. The length of the CDR3 is 14 residues. Germline CDR1 and CDR2: MNHEY and SMNVEV (reference sequence). V was clipped by 8 bases and J by 6 bases; unmatched bases: 7. CDR3 in amino acids: CASSTGTGGPEAFF. CDR3 sequence (DNA): TGTGCCAGCTCTACCGGGACAGGGGGCCCTGAAGCTTTCTTT.

The chain employs TRBV5-1 and TRBJ2-1, with 9 nucleotides matching TRBD1. Germline trimming cut 1 base from V and 3 bases from J; bases unmatched to any gene: 5. Germline CDR1 and CDR2: SGHRS and YFSETQ. The CDR3 has 16 residues. CDR3 residues: CASSLPGTGFYNEQFF. The CDR3 nucleotides are TGCGCCAGCAGCTTGCCCGGGACAGGGTTCTACAATGAGCAGTTCTTC.

This chain uses TRBV6-1 with TRBJ2-3; a weak D match, TRBD2 (5 bases). V lost 3 bases and J lost 8, with 12 bases in between. The CDR3 length is 13 residues. Germline CDR1 is MNHNS and CDR2 is SASEGT. The CDR3 here is CASSEGIAGTQYF. The CDR3 coding sequence is TGTGCCAGCAGTGAGGGAATCGCGGGTACGCAGTATTTT.

J is TRBJ1-2 and V is TRBV6-1; possible D gene TRBD1, 5 bases. Trimming cost V 3 bases and J 4 bases, with 9 bases left between them. CDR3 length equals 13 residues. Germline loops: CDR1 MNHNS, CDR2 SASEGT. CDR3 nucleotide sequence: TGTGCCAGCAGTGAGCGGCAGGGCTATGGCTACACCTTC. Its translation: CASSERQGYGYTF.

Points on this clone: In the same sample, other DNA sequences code for this CDR3. This chain uses TRBV28 with TRBJ2-7; D is undetermined. The CDR3 is made up of 13 amino acids. Deletions cut 3 bases from V and 1 base from J, with 7 bases between. The germline CDR1 and CDR2 sequences are MDHEN and SYDVKM. The CDR3 DNA reads as TGTGCCAGCAGTTTTTCCGGGTCCTACGAGCAGTACTTC. Translating it yields CASSFSGSYEQYF.

The chain combines TRBV18 with TRBJ1-2; D unclear. V dropped 2 bases and J dropped 3 bases, with 10 bases sitting between them. Germline CDR1 and CDR2: KGHSH and LQKENI. The CDR3 runs to 14 residues. The CDR3 spells CASSPSDGDYGYTF. CDR3 DNA: TGTGCCAGCTCACCATCGGACGGGGACTATGGCTACACCTTC.

This clone was detected a few times. The sample has other DNA sequences that encode this CDR3 too. The CDR3 is CASSLGQGSYGYTF. CDR3 nucleotides: TGTGCCAGTAGTCTAGGTCAGGGTTCCTATGGCTACACCTTC. The chain has TRBV19 and TRBJ1-2; a possible D gene is TRBD1 (5 bases). CDR1 and CDR2 from the germline V gene are LNHDA and SQIVND (reference sequence). V was pared by 5 bases and J by 4 bases, with 14 bases between. There are 14 residues in the CDR3.

V gene TRBV10-3 combines with J gene TRBJ2-1; TRBD1 is a possible D gene (5 bases). With 4 bases removed from V and 0 bases from J, the gap between germline ends came to 13 bases. The CDR3 extends over 16 amino acids. Germline CDR1 ENHRY, CDR2 SYGVKD. This CDR3 is CAISVGADVSYNEQFF. CDR3 in DNA: TGTGCCATCAGTGTTGGGGCGGACGTCTCCTACAATGAGCAGTTCTTC.

This clone was recorded only once. CDR3 region: CASTHRDSRVGETQYF. Written as DNA, the CDR3 is TGTGCCAGCACGCACCGGGACTCCCGCGTCGGAGAGACCCAGTACTTC. The gene calls are TRBV7-8 and TRBJ2-5; a weak D match, TRBD2 (6 bases). Germline CDR1 is SGHVS and CDR2 is FQNEAQ. The CDR3 loop spans 16 amino acids. Between the trimmed V and J ends, which lost 7 bases and 4 bases, there was a span of 22 bases.

This clone was seen only once. This rearrangement joins TRBV27 to TRBJ2-7; no clear D gene. CDR1 is MNHEY and CDR2 is SMNVEV in the germline V gene (reference sequence). The CDR3 has 14 residues. V was shortened by 9 bases and J by 0 bases, with 15 bases between the two germline ends. CDR3 DNA sequence: TGTGCCAGTAACCCAACGGAGAGCTCCTACGAGCAGTACTTC. It yields the protein CASNPTESSYEQYF.

CDR3 DNA sequence: TGTGCCAGCAGCATGGACTCTCGGGGAACGGCCCAGTACTTC. Translation: CASSMDSRGTAQYF. This sequence joins TRBV6-5 and TRBJ2-5; perhaps TRBD2 as D (5 bases). CDR1 and CDR2 (germline): MNHEY, SVGAGI. CDR3 length: 14 residues. V was clipped by 6 bases and J by 9 bases, with 20 bases between them.

The V and J genes are TRBV10-2 and TRBJ2-3, with D possibly being TRBD2 (6 bases). CDR1 and CDR2 from the germline V gene are WSHSY and SAAADI. The CDR3 totals 15 residues. V was cut by 0 bases and J by 0 bases, with 7 bases left in between. The CDR3 coding sequence is TGCGCCAGCAGTGAGTCTGGGGGGAGCACAGATACGCAGTATTTT. Translating gives CASSESGGSTDTQYF.